This TCR beta chain was sequenced during a study of spatial heterogeneity in lung cancer. Study conclusions and caveats: One measure, the expanded intratumoral alpha and beta TCR count, tracked tumor mutation counts.

TCRdb passed the 5' RACE reads through MiXCR, listing each CDR3 protein once. The sample includes 4,000 to 5,000 distinct CDR3 sequences, approximately 14% of them seen just once. The table lists this clonotype with many counts. What it recognizes is unknown. Trimming took off 2 bases at V and 11 bases at J, with 16 bases between the two ends. The CDR3 runs to 13 residues. Germline values: CDR1 SGDLS, CDR2 YYNGEE. The time point: sample taken at primary tumor resection. The material was lung tumor tissue, obtained at surgery. This TCR derives from a female donor with early-stage non-small cell lung cancer. The rearrangement links TRBV9 to TRBJ1-1; the D gene is possibly TRBD1 (6 bases). CDR3 nucleotide sequence: TGTGCCAGCAGCGTCAGTTCAGGGGTTGGGGCTTTCTTT. Protein sequence: CASSVSSGVGAFF.